The T cell receptor beta chain described here comes from a study of cytomegalovirus exposure and HLA in healthy donors. Remarks on this clone: Antigen: not known.

Germline CDR1 is LNHNV and CDR2 is YYDKDF (reference sequence). Trimming removed 1 base from V and 9 bases from J, with 22 bases in between. CDR3 length: 18 amino acids. Findings and caveats of the study: Sequencing likely produced, as an artifact, a cluster of highly shared sequence variants. Clonal expansion, a later analysis showed, was greater in HLA-associated TCR beta chains than in equally common others.

PCR amplification relied on 60 Vbeta primers (plus 13 Jbeta primers). Produced via immunoSEQ multiplex PCR; TCRdb's table is partial and in-frame only. In the table there are a few hundred thousand clones, about 80% of which are singletons. The sample comprised PBMCs. V gene TRBV15 combines with J gene TRBJ1-6; unclear D gene. This sequence was found in a woman in her forties in good health and CMV-seronegative. The DNA of the CDR3 is TGTGCCACCAGCAGAGCCCTTCTTTGGTCGGGTACGAGTTCACCCCTCCACTTT. Protein: CATSRALLWSGTSSPLHF.